The sequence of this T cell receptor (beta chain) was determined in a study of Graves' ophthalmopathy and Graves' hyperthyroidism. Amplification of TCR beta CDR3 regions used RNA transcripts. The first-round RT-PCR employed HTBI primers together with the Qiagen OneStep RT-PCR kit. A multiplex PCR was then performed as the second round. TCRdb fed the multiplex PCR reads into MiXCR, producing one record per CDR3 protein. The sample contains about 1.1 million distinct CDR3 sequences, about two fifths of which appear only once. The CDR3 sequence is 13 residues long. V lost 7 bases to trimming and J lost 3 bases, with 13 bases between them. The table lists this clonotype with many counts.

The chain uses TRBV12-3 or TRBV12-4 and TRBJ2-7; perhaps TRBD2 as D (6 bases). Specimen: peripheral blood or thyroid tissue (not recorded which). The clonotype was recovered from an adult man with Graves' hyperthyroidism. CDR3 DNA sequence: TGTGCCAGCACCAGGGACTCCTTCTACGAGCAGTACTTC. Translating it yields CASTRDSFYEQYF.